This T cell receptor (beta chain) was identified in a study of Ad26.COV2.S vaccination and SARS-CoV-2 variants. Study-wide background: COV1001, an Ad26.COV2.S trial, supplied this vaccine-arm donor. General study points: Participants given vaccine showed non-spike TCR breadth similar to that of placebo recipients. Analytic work on TCR breadth and depth might have understated the full extent of total T cell responses.

V lost 3 bases and J 3 bases, leaving 15 bases between the germline ends. The V gene's germline CDR1 is DFQATT and CDR2 SNEGSKA (reference sequence). This CDR3 is built from 14 residues. Treatment: over 15 received Ad26.COV2.S at low or high dose, single or two shots; about 5 received placebo; per-sample allocation not given. All samples were drawn on day 63, counting from the first vaccine or placebo injection. As its vector, the vaccine had Ad26, which expressed Wuhan-strain SARS-CoV-2 spike. Points on this clone: As yet, its antigen is unknown.

Some clones are missing from TCRdb's copy, which holds only in-frame ones; the method was immunoSEQ multiplex PCR. The sample shows about 380,000 clones, about four fifths of them seen only once. The material was peripheral blood, obtained in a trial of Ad26.COV2.S vaccine versus placebo. The source of this sequence is a person between 18 and 60 years old who received the Ad26.COV2.S COVID-19 vaccine or a placebo. J is TRBJ2-7 and V is TRBV20-1; either TRBD1 or TRBD2 may supply D (5 bases each). CDR3 sequence reads: CSASAGTEYYEQYF. CDR3 bases: TGCAGTGCTAGTGCTGGGACGGAGTACTACGAGCAGTACTTC.